This entry lists 6 T cell receptor beta chains sequenced from one sample in a study of shared clonotypes between healthy human individuals. The naive CD8 fraction comprised CD45RO-negative cells positively selected for CCR7 and excluded terminally differentiated effector memory CD45RA+ cells. Clones were sequenced by immunoSEQ multiplex PCR, and TCRdb holds only the in-frame ones, with some missing. The sample contains roughly 2,000,000 clones, about 95% of which appear only once. Sequenced input: naive CD8+ T cells sorted from blood. Receptors were obtained from a man aged 18 to 30 in good health.

The rearrangement joins TRBV6-5 to TRBJ1-5, with no clear D. CDR3 size: 12 residues. Between the trimmed V and J ends, which lost 6 bases and 8 bases, there was a span of 11 bases. Germline loops: CDR1 MNHEY, CDR2 SVGAGI. In nucleotides, the CDR3 is TGTGCCAGCAGCCCCCCCGGGGAGCCCCAGCATTTT. It specifies CASSPPGEPQHF.

About this clone itself: Other DNA sequences of this sample code for an identical CDR3. The V call is TRBV9, the J call TRBJ2-7, with no clear D. V lost 0 bases and J 1 base, leaving 5 bases between the germline ends. This CDR3 spans 13 amino acids. CDR1 and CDR2 from the germline V gene are SGDLS and YYNGEE. The CDR3 bases are TGTGCCAGCAGCGTAGGTAGTTCCTACGAGCAGTACTTC. Encoded protein: CASSVGSSYEQYF.

The chain employs TRBV30 and TRBJ2-3, with 8 bases aligning to TRBD1. Trimming cost V 5 bases and J 14 bases; bases outside gene matches: 6. CDR1 GTSNPN and CDR2 SVGIG come from the germline V gene (reference sequence). The CDR3 sequence is 10 residues long. The CDR3 DNA reads as TGTGCCTGGCGGACAGGGACCCTGTATTTT. It yields the protein CAWRTGTLYF.

A remark on this clone: Other DNA sequences within the sample encode an identical CDR3. This chain joins TRBV6-5 and TRBJ2-7; 7 bases line up with TRBD1. V lost 5 bases and J lost 5; bases outside the gene matches: 3. This CDR3 is built from 12 residues. The germline gives CDR1 MNHEY, CDR2 SVGAGI. This CDR3 reads CASSPTGDEQYF. CDR3 bases: TGTGCCAGCAGTCCCACAGGGGACGAGCAGTACTTC.

This clone was detected only once. This chain joins TRBV4-3 and TRBJ2-2, with 12 bases aligning to TRBD2. Germline lookup yields CDR1 LGHNA and CDR2 YSLEER. With V trimmed by 1 base and J by 6 bases, 15 bases remained unmatched. This CDR3 is built from 20 residues. The CDR3 spells CASSQVPPGLAGEGAGELFF. CDR3 coding DNA: TGCGCCAGCAGCCAAGTGCCCCCGGGACTAGCGGGTGAGGGAGCCGGGGAGCTGTTTTTT.

CDR3 DNA: TGTGCCAGCAGTTACGGTCTCGCGGTGACCGGGGAGCTGTTTTTT. It translates to CASSYGLAVTGELFF. V is TRBV6-5 and J is TRBJ2-2; D ambiguous. The CDR3 spans 15 residues. Trimming pared 2 bases from V and 5 bases from J, leaving 12 bases between. CDR1 is MNHEY, CDR2 SVGAGI, per germline.